This T cell receptor (beta chain) is drawn from a study of liver allograft versus peripheral blood T cells. Overall study context: The study compared liver allograft T cell receptor repertoires against peripheral blood repertoires of liver transplant recipients.

V lost 0 bases and J lost 5, with 23 bases in between. The CDR3 extends over 18 amino acids. Germline V gives CDR1 SGDLS, CDR2 YYNGEE. In this sample, this clonotype turned up many times. TCRdb passed the reads through MiXCR, listing each CDR3 protein once. The sample shows thousands of distinct CDR3 sequences, about 20% of them seen only once. The chain carries TRBV9 and TRBJ1-1; D call uncertain. The receptor's source is a human patient who had a liver transplant. Some T cells may be graft donor cells. The CDR3 here is CASSVAASGNHGETEAFF. CDR3 bases: TGTGCCAGCAGCGTAGCGGCATCCGGGAATCACGGCGAGACTGAAGCTTTCTTT. Complete variable domain (other parts from reference TRBV9 and TRBJ1-1): DSGVTQTPKHLITATGQRVTLRCSPRSGDLSVYWYQQSLDQGLQFLIQYYNGEERAKGNILERFSAQQFPDLHSELNLSSLELGDSALYFCASSVAASGNHGETEAFFGQGTRLTVV.